The rows below give T cell receptor beta chains drawn from one sample of a study of T cells after posttransplantation cyclophosphamide. Clones were sequenced by immunoSEQ multiplex PCR, and TCRdb holds only the in-frame ones, with some missing. The sample lists tens of thousands of clones, about 86% occurring once. Sequencing was carried out using PBMCs. The receptors originated from a man aged 25-40 years with a blood cancer, CMV-positive, and with a related stem cell donor. CDR3s include the opening cysteine and the closing phenylalanine or tryptophan. D genes are given only for firm matches. Rows may omit the clone size; those that give it use once, few, many or a size class.

TRBD2	TRBJ2-7	TRBV10-1	-	CASQILADNYEQYF	TGCGCCAGCCAGATTCTAGCGGACAACTACGAGCAGTACTTC
TRBD1	TRBJ1-2	TRBV4-3	-	CASSQDSGQGFFYGYTF	TGCGCCAGCAGCCAAGATTCGGGACAGGGGTTTTTCTATGGCTACACCTTC
TRBD1	TRBJ1-1	TRBV7-9	once	CASSSTGWGTEAFF	TGTGCCAGCAGCTCGACAGGGTGGGGAACTGAAGCTTTCTTT
-	TRBJ1-2	TRBV5-4	-	CASSLGQGRYGYTF	TGTGCCAGCAGCTTGGGTCAGGGTCGCTATGGCTACACCTTC
TRBD1	TRBJ1-5	TRBV7-8	-	CASSAGQGGMQPQHF	TGTGCCAGCAGCGCCGGACAGGGTGGGATGCAGCCCCAGCATTTT
TRBD2	TRBJ2-1	TRBV4-1	-	CASSQDKSLAGVRGNEQFF	TGCGCCAGCAGCCAAGATAAATCACTAGCGGGAGTAAGGGGCAATGAGCAGTTCTTC
-	TRBJ2-7	TRBV14	-	CASSQGQGLPYEQYF	TGTGCCAGCAGCCAGGGACAAGGGTTGCCCTACGAGCAGTACTTC
-	TRBJ2-6	TRBV7-2	-	CASSLRQVVDGANVLTF	TGTGCCAGCAGCTTGAGACAGGTCGTGGATGGGGCCAACGTCCTGACTTTC
-	TRBJ2-7	TRBV11-2	-	CASSLPTYEQYF	TGTGCCAGCAGCCTCCCCACTTACGAGCAGTACTTC
-	TRBJ1-1	TRBV7-2	-	CASSLDQGRTEAFF	TGTGCCAGCAGCTTAGATCAGGGAAGGACTGAAGCTTTCTTT
TRBD2	TRBJ2-3	TRBV5-8	once	CASSLGSTSGKDTQYF	TGTGCCAGCAGCTTGGGCTCGACTAGCGGGAAAGATACGCAGTATTTT
TRBD2	TRBJ2-7	TRBV27	-	CASSLTSVTYEQYF	TGTGCCAGCAGTTTAACTAGCGTAACCTACGAGCAGTACTTC
-	TRBJ2-7	TRBV6-6	-	CASSYGPGPTYEQYF	TGTGCCAGCAGTTACGGTCCAGGGCCGACCTACGAGCAGTACTTC
-	TRBJ1-3	TRBV30	once	CAWRRSDMGNTIYF	TGTGCCTGGAGGAGGTCGGACATGGGAAACACCATATATTTT
-	TRBJ1-4	TRBV7-9	few	CASSLTRSEKLFF	TGTGCCAGCAGCTTAACTCGATCCGAAAAACTGTTTTTT
-	TRBJ2-1	TRBV19	-	CASSQSPVTTYNEQFF	TGTGCCAGTAGTCAATCACCCGTGACTACCTACAATGAGCAGTTCTTC
-	TRBJ2-7	TRBV7-2	-	CASSLAGAYEQYF	TGTGCCAGCAGCTTAGCAGGGGCCTACGAGCAGTACTTC
TRBD2	TRBJ2-7	TRBV4-3	-	CASSQEGSGSNYEQYF	TGCGCCAGCAGCCAAGAAGGAAGCGGGAGCAACTACGAGCAGTACTTC
-	TRBJ2-7	TRBV5-6	-	CASSLVEGTYEQYF	TGTGCCAGCAGCTTGGTCGAGGGAACCTACGAGCAGTACTTC
TRBD2	TRBJ2-3	TRBV5-6	-	CASSSRQAGTDTQYF	TGTGCCAGCAGCTCCCGCCAAGCGGGAACAGATACGCAGTATTTT
-	TRBJ2-1	TRBV5-4	-	CASSSGTPPYNEQFF	TGTGCCAGCAGTTCCGGGACTCCACCATACAATGAGCAGTTCTTC
-	TRBJ2-7	TRBV5-8	-	CASSLVYRVNEQYF	TGTGCCAGCAGCCTTGTGTACAGGGTCAACGAGCAGTACTTC
TRBD2	TRBJ2-3	TRBV29-1	-	CSVAAATHGAGPYTRTSTDTQYF	TGCAGCGTTGCGGCAGCCACCCATGGAGCGGGACCTTACACCCGGACTAGCACAGATACGCAGTATTTT
-	TRBJ1-1	TRBV2	-	CASTQQGNTEAFF	TGTGCCAGCACTCAACAGGGAAACACTGAAGCTTTCTTT
TRBD1	TRBJ2-1	TRBV11-3	-	CASSPGQGASSYNEQFF	TGTGCCAGCAGCCCAGGACAGGGGGCCAGCTCCTACAATGAGCAGTTCTTC
-	TRBJ1-4	TRBV2	few	CASRYNEKLFF	TGTGCCAGCAGGTATAATGAAAAACTGTTTTTT
TRBD2	TRBJ2-7	TRBV27	-	CASSFETSGSYEQYF	TGTGCCAGCAGTTTCGAGACTAGCGGGAGCTACGAGCAGTACTTC
-	TRBJ2-7	TRBV18	-	CASSLGGAVAYEQYF	TGTGCCAGCTCACTAGGGGGAGCCGTGGCCTACGAGCAGTACTTC
-	TRBJ1-5	TRBV28	-	CASTFSGGGNQPQHF	TGTGCCAGCACCTTTTCGGGGGGGGGCAATCAGCCCCAGCATTTT
TRBD2	TRBJ2-7	TRBV7-9	-	CASSFVAGSYEQYF	TGTGCCAGCAGCTTCGTAGCGGGATCCTACGAGCAGTACTTC
TRBD2	TRBJ2-2	TRBV7-8	-	CASSSTSGSLKAGELFF	TGTGCCAGCAGTTCGACTAGCGGGAGTTTAAAGGCCGGGGAGCTGTTTTTT
TRBD1	TRBJ2-2	TRBV5-1	-	CASKQGDTGELFF	TGCGCCAGCAAACAGGGGGACACCGGGGAGCTGTTTTTT
TRBD2	TRBJ2-1	TRBV9	-	CASSGPHGGDRYNEQFF	TGTGCCAGCAGCGGACCGCATGGGGGGGATCGCTACAATGAGCAGTTCTTC
-	TRBJ2-1	TRBV4-1	-	CASSQEAGAIGNEQFF	TGCGCCAGCAGCCAGGAAGCGGGTGCAATCGGGAATGAGCAGTTCTTC
-	TRBJ1-1	TRBV5-6	few	CASSQNTEAFF	TGTGCCAGCAGCCAGAACACTGAAGCTTTCTTT
TRBD2	TRBJ2-2	TRBV7-3	-	CASSLVAGVGGELFF	TGTGCCAGCAGCTTAGTCGCGGGGGTAGGCGGGGAGCTGTTTTTT
TRBD2	TRBJ2-7	TRBV5-1	-	CASSFGVSSGISYEQYF	TGCGCCAGCAGCTTTGGAGTGTCTAGCGGGATATCCTACGAGCAGTACTTC
-	TRBJ2-7	TRBV7-2	once	CASSLSGTYEQYF	TGTGCCAGCAGCTTATCAGGGACCTACGAGCAGTACTTC
-	TRBJ2-4	TRBV6-5	-	CASSYGGAKNIQYF	TGTGCCAGCAGTTACGGTGGAGCGAAAAACATTCAGTACTTC
TRBD2	TRBJ2-7	TRBV30	-	CAWSLSGGLYEQYF	TGTGCCTGGAGTTTATCGGGGGGTTTATACGAGCAGTACTTC
-	TRBJ1-1	TRBV30	-	CAWSVGDYTEAFF	TGTGCCTGGAGTGTTGGAGACTACACTGAAGCTTTCTTT
TRBD2	TRBJ2-3	TRBV19	-	CASSPLAGDADTQYF	TGTGCCAGTAGTCCCCTAGCGGGAGATGCAGATACGCAGTATTTT
TRBD1	TRBJ2-3	TRBV28	-	CASSSLSTGQGDGEDTQYF	TGTGCCAGCAGCTCTTTAAGTACAGGACAGGGTGATGGGGAGGATACGCAGTATTTT
-	TRBJ1-5	TRBV28	-	CASSWGDQPQHF	TGTGCCAGCAGTTGGGGGGATCAGCCCCAGCATTTT
-	TRBJ2-7	TRBV7-2	-	CASSLTVYEQYF	TGTGCCAGCAGCTTGACAGTCTACGAGCAGTACTTC
TRBD1	TRBJ1-2	TRBV4-1	-	CASSPGQGMLANYGYTF	TGCGCCAGCAGCCCCGGACAGGGAATGTTAGCTAACTATGGCTACACCTTC
-	TRBJ1-3	TRBV7-5	-	CARVQHHPVLAIYF	TGTGCCAGAGTACAACACCATCCCGTCCTAGCCATATATTTT
TRBD1	TRBJ1-2	TRBV5-4	-	CASSLDRVEGYTF	TGTGCCAGCAGTCTTGACAGGGTCGAGGGCTACACCTTC
-	TRBJ2-3	TRBV5-1	-	CASSLVSVRDTQYF	TGCGCCAGCAGCTTGGTCTCAGTAAGAGATACGCAGTATTTT
TRBD2	TRBJ2-3	TRBV19	-	CASSAGDYPTDTQYF	TGTGCCAGTAGTGCCGGGGACTATCCCACAGATACGCAGTATTTT
TRBD2	TRBJ2-5	TRBV6-5	-	CASSWTSGRVKTQYF	TGTGCCAGCAGTTGGACTAGCGGGAGGGTAAAGACCCAGTACTTC
-	TRBJ1-2	TRBV14	-	CASSHGFSQGLGNYGYTF	TGTGCCAGCAGCCATGGATTTTCACAGGGTCTGGGTAACTATGGCTACACCTTC
TRBD2	TRBJ2-3	TRBV7-2	-	CASSSQARTSGTDTQYF	TGTGCCAGCAGCTCGCAAGCGCGGACTAGCGGCACAGATACGCAGTATTTT
TRBD1	TRBJ2-3	TRBV9	-	CASSRQGADTQYF	TGTGCCAGCAGCAGACAGGGGGCAGATACGCAGTATTTT
TRBD2	TRBJ2-2	TRBV4-3	-	CASSQDPLAGGYTGELFF	TGCGCCAGCAGCCAAGACCCCCTAGCGGGAGGTTACACCGGGGAGCTGTTTTTT
TRBD2	TRBJ2-2	TRBV6-1	-	CASSPTSGDTGELFF	TGTGCCAGCAGCCCCACTAGCGGAGATACCGGGGAGCTGTTTTTT
TRBD2	TRBJ2-3	TRBV2	-	CASSEGVRASGRTGTQYF	TGTGCCAGCAGTGAAGGGGTTCGGGCTAGCGGGAGGACGGGTACGCAGTATTTT
TRBD2	TRBJ2-3	TRBV4-1	-	CASSQESLAGVTDTQYF	TGCGCCAGCAGCCAAGAGTCGCTAGCGGGAGTCACAGATACGCAGTATTTT
TRBD2	TRBJ2-5	TRBV7-9	-	CASSAPGLAGGSQETQYF	TGTGCCAGCAGCGCGCCGGGACTAGCGGGAGGGAGCCAAGAGACCCAGTACTTC
-	TRBJ2-3	TRBV27	-	CASSAAGGVITDTQYF	TGTGCCAGCAGTGCCGCCGGGGGAGTCATCACAGATACGCAGTATTTT